The 23 T cell receptor beta chains below all came from one sample that was sequenced in a study of T cell repertoires in cytomegalovirus infection. One entry per CDR3 protein, called by TCRdb with MiXCR from the reads. The sample carries about 180,000 distinct CDR3 sequences, roughly an eighth recorded once. The sequenced sample consisted of PBMCs. The receptors originated from a human donor in good health (CMV status not recorded). Some clones in this sample may be carry-over from other donors' samples.

Concerning this clonotype: Its ends do not fully match the called genes, so a read error is possible. The V call is TRBV27, the J call TRBJ1-5; 9 bases are shared with TRBD1. Germline assignment: CDR1 MNHEY and CDR2 SMNVEV (reference sequence). The CDR3 runs to 16 residues. CDR3 amino acids: CASGLGQGLKGQPQHF. CDR3 nucleotide sequence: TGTGCCAGCGGTTTGGGACAGGGTTTGAAAGGACAGCCCCAGCATTTT.

The chain recombines TRBV5-1 with TRBJ2-7, with TRBD1 matching 9 bases. The CDR3 runs to 17 residues. Unmatched junction bases numbered 11, after V lost 2 bases and J lost 2 bases. The germline V gene encodes CDR1 SGHRS and CDR2 YFSETQ. CDR3 protein: CASSFRIPGQGAYEQYF. CDR3 DNA: TGCGCCAGCAGCTTCCGCATTCCGGGACAGGGAGCCTACGAGCAGTACTTC.

Notes on this clonotype: At one end the junction does not follow the germline gene, possibly because of a read error. The V and J genes are TRBV5-1 and TRBJ2-1; D could derive from TRBD1 or TRBD2 (5 bases each). Germline CDR1 SGHRS, CDR2 YFSETQ. The CDR3 sequence is 15 residues long. Here the CDR3 reads CASSWDLSGYNELFF. Here the CDR3 DNA reads TGCGCCAGCAGCTGGGACCTTTCGGGCTACAATGAGCTGTTCTTC.

V is TRBV20-1 and J is TRBJ2-3; 8 bases map to TRBD2. CDR3 size: 15 residues. V lost 6 bases, J lost 0 bases, and 8 bases stayed unmatched. Germline V gene sequence: CDR1 DFQATT, CDR2 SNEGSKA (reference sequence). CDR3 residues: CSARTSSTSTDTQYF. The CDR3 nucleotides are TGCAGTGCGCGGACTAGCAGCACTAGCACAGATACGCAGTATTTT.

The chain combines TRBV4-2 with TRBJ2-1, with 9 bases aligning to TRBD2. Germline V CDR1 and CDR2: LGHNA, YNFKEQ. The CDR3 loop spans 18 amino acids. V dropped 5 bases and J dropped 7; count of bases not matched to a gene: 18. CDR3 nucleotides: TGTGCCAGCAGCTTGCTGCCCCGGGAGGCTAGCGGGACTAATGAGCAGTTCTTC. Its translation is CASSLLPREASGTNEQFF.

This clonotype occurred many times. The V and J genes are TRBV7-2 and TRBJ1-5; 7 bases align to TRBD1. J gave up 3 bases and V 1 base, and 3 bases lay outside the gene matches. Per germline, CDR1 SGHTA and CDR2 FQGNSA. This CDR3 has 15 residues. CDR3 sequence (DNA): TGTGCCAGCAGCTTAGGACAGGGCAACAATCAGCCCCAGCATTTT. Amino acids: CASSLGQGNNQPQHF.

This clonotype was picked up many times. V gene TRBV6-1 combines with J gene TRBJ1-1, with 7 bases aligning to TRBD1. Germline assignment: CDR1 MNHNS and CDR2 SASEGT. After removal of 4 bases from V and 2 bases from J, the junction contained 4 bases not matched to a gene. The CDR3 totals 14 residues. Here the CDR3 DNA reads TGTGCCAGCAGTGTCCGGGACAGCAACACTGAAGCTTTCTTT. Translating gives CASSVRDSNTEAFF.

The chain joins TRBV3-1 to TRBJ2-1, with TRBD1 matching 7 bases. Trimming at V came to 4 bases and at J to 6 bases, leaving 9 bases not matched to a gene. This CDR3 has 15 residues. Germline V gives CDR1 LGHDT, CDR2 YNNKEL (reference sequence). Written as DNA, the CDR3 is TGTGCCAGCAGCCCGAGACAGGGATCGGGCAATGAGCAGTTCTTC. The encoded protein is CASSPRQGSGNEQFF.

This chain connects TRBV3-1 to TRBJ2-1; TRBD2 aligns across 10 bases. V lost 1 base and J lost 6; bases outside the gene matches: 15. Germline CDR1 reads LGHDT; CDR2 reads YNNKEL (reference sequence). This CDR3 has 19 amino acids. As DNA, the CDR3 is TGTGCCAGCAGCCAAGGTTTTTCCCCACTAGCGGGGCTGGGCAATGAGCAGTTCTTC. As protein: CASSQGFSPLAGLGNEQFF.

This clonotype was counted ten times or more. The CDR3: CASSSTGTGLYEQYF. The CDR3 nucleotides are TGTGCCAGCAGCTCCACCGGGACAGGGCTCTACGAGCAGTACTTC. This chain joins TRBV7-2 and TRBJ2-7, with 9 bases aligning to TRBD1. J was trimmed by 3 bases and V by 4 bases; bases with no gene match: 7. Germline CDR1 SGHTA, CDR2 FQGNSA. The CDR3 loop spans 15 amino acids.

This clonotype showed up many times. This chain links TRBV28 with TRBJ1-5, with a weak D call TRBD1 (5 bases). CDR1 and CDR2 from the germline V gene are MDHEN and SYDVKM. This CDR3 spans 16 amino acids. Trimming cost V 2 bases and J 2 bases, with 13 bases left between them. The CDR3 nucleotides are TGTGCCAGCAGTTTAAGGTTCGGGGCTGGCAATCAGCCCCAGCATTTT. It codes for CASSLRFGAGNQPQHF.

The table lists this clonotype with many counts. The chain uses TRBV7-2 and TRBJ2-3, with 7 bases that match TRBD2. The junction had 6 bases not matched to a gene; V was cut back by 0 bases and J by 3 bases. The CDR3 is 16 residues long. Germline V gene lookup returns CDR1 SGHTA and CDR2 FQGNSA. CDR3 region: CASSLAPASGTDTQYF. CDR3 nucleotide sequence: TGTGCCAGCAGCTTAGCCCCGGCTAGCGGTACAGATACGCAGTATTTT. Full variable domain (rest looked up from reference TRBV7-2 and TRBJ2-3): GAGVSQSPSNKVTEKGKDVELRCDPISGHTALYWYRQSLGQGLEFLIYFQGNSAPDKSGLPSDRFSAERTGGSVSTLTIQRTQQEDSAVYLCASSLAPASGTDTQYFGPGTRLTVL.

This sequence joins TRBV30 and TRBJ1-5; D remains unclear. The CDR3 is 14 residues long. CDR1 and CDR2 (germline): GTSNPN, SVGIG (reference sequence). The V and J ends lost 2 bases and 4 bases respectively, with 12 bases between them. The CDR3 sequence is CAWSQRESNQPQHF. The CDR3, as DNA: TGTGCCTGGAGTCAAAGGGAATCGAATCAGCCCCAGCATTTT.

This clonotype was found many times. This chain links TRBV7-6 with TRBJ1-6; D possibly corresponds to TRBD1 (5 bases). Germline V gene lookup returns CDR1 SGHVS and CDR2 FNYEAQ. The CDR3 runs 14 residues. Trimming cost V 1 base and J 11 bases, with 12 bases left between them. The CDR3 region is CASSLGRLGPPLHF. The CDR3, as DNA: TGTGCCAGCAGCTTAGGACGGCTGGGGCCACCCCTCCACTTT.

In this sample, this clonotype turned up a few times. The chain joins TRBV5-1 to TRBJ1-2; D ambiguous. Trimming removed 1 base from V and 3 bases from J, with 7 bases in between. Germline V gives CDR1 SGHRS, CDR2 YFSETQ. This CDR3 has 13 amino acids. CDR3 residues: CASSLKSDYGYTF. CDR3 in DNA: TGCGCCAGCAGCTTGAAATCGGACTATGGCTACACCTTC.

This clonotype was observed many times. The chain has TRBV7-3 and TRBJ2-1, with 11 bases lining up with TRBD2. The CDR3 contains 15 residues. With 4 bases clipped from V and 2 bases from J, the junction kept 1 base outside the gene matches. CDR1 SGHTA and CDR2 FQGTGA come from the germline V gene. The CDR3 bases are TGTGCCAGCAGCTCACTAGCGGGAGCCTACAATGAGCAGTTCTTC. Translating gives CASSSLAGAYNEQFF.

The chain employs TRBV5-5 and TRBJ2-7, with 9 nucleotides matching TRBD1. Germline-derived CDR1 and CDR2 are SGHKS and YYEKEE (reference sequence). This CDR3 has 14 amino acids. V lost 7 bases, J lost 6 bases, and 11 bases stayed unmatched. DNA of the CDR3: TGTGCCAGCGCCTCCGGGACAGGGTTCTCCGAGCAGTACTTC. Protein sequence: CASASGTGFSEQYF.

V is TRBV5-1 and J is TRBJ2-7; TRBD2 might be the D (5 bases). Trimming removed 4 bases from V and 7 bases from J, with 21 bases in between. Germline CDR1 reads SGHRS; CDR2 reads YFSETQ. This CDR3 contains 15 residues. The CDR3 region is CASSPGSGITEEQYF. CDR3 nucleotides: TGCGCCAGCAGCCCGGGGAGCGGCATAACGGAGGAGCAGTACTTC.

The V and J genes are TRBV15 and TRBJ1-1; D is undetermined. V dropped 0 bases and J dropped 10 bases, with 12 bases sitting between them. CDR3 size: 13 residues. Germline loops: CDR1 LNHNV, CDR2 YYDKDF (reference sequence). The CDR3 region is CATSRDQKGSAFF. In DNA form, the CDR3 reads TGTGCCACCAGCAGAGATCAGAAAGGCTCAGCTTTCTTT.

A few counts support this clonotype. The J gene is TRBJ2-1, the V gene TRBV6-6; D remains unclear. The germline V gene has CDR1 MNHNY and CDR2 SVGAGI (reference sequence). This CDR3 contains 15 residues. V gave up 2 bases and J gave up 8 bases, with 16 bases separating them. CDR3 loop: CASSYKTVRDDEQFF. The CDR3 nucleotides are TGTGCCAGCAGTTACAAGACCGTCCGAGACGATGAGCAGTTCTTC.

This clonotype turned up a few times. The gene calls are TRBV6-5 and TRBJ1-4; 8 bases agree with TRBD1. This CDR3 comprises 13 residues. Germline assignment: CDR1 MNHEY and CDR2 SVGAGI. J was trimmed by 10 bases and V by 2 bases; bases with no gene match: 3. The CDR3 loop is CASSYATGGKLFF. Written as DNA, the CDR3 is TGTGCCAGCAGTTACGCCACAGGGGGAAAACTGTTTTTT.

In this sample, this clonotype turned up a few times. The chain carries TRBV20-1 and TRBJ2-3; no clear D gene. The germline gives CDR1 DFQATT, CDR2 SNEGSKA (reference sequence). V dropped 6 bases and J dropped 5 bases, with 9 bases sitting between them. The CDR3 is 11 amino acids. Written as DNA, the CDR3 is TGCAGTGCGACTCCGGAAGATACGCAGTATTTT. The encoded protein is CSATPEDTQYF.

This clonotype was observed a handful of times. The chain has TRBV6-5 and TRBJ1-4; D gene unclear. This CDR3 comprises 18 residues. V lost 2 bases, J lost 2 bases, and 18 bases lay in between. Germline CDR1 is MNHEY and CDR2 is SVGAGI. The CDR3: CASSYGIGTWRTNEKLFF. Written as DNA, the CDR3 is TGTGCCAGCAGTTACGGGATCGGTACTTGGAGGACTAATGAAAAACTGTTTTTT.